This T cell receptor beta chain was sequenced for a study of type 1 regulatory T cells. About the research overall: An in vitro protocol generated T-allo10, a Tr1-enriched, alloantigen-specific CD4 T cell product.

TCRdb itself ran the reads through MiXCR, one entry per CDR3 protein. The sample carries 80,000 to 100,000 distinct CDR3 sequences, around 30% recorded once. Per germline, CDR1 DFQATT and CDR2 SNEGSKA (reference sequence). This CDR3 has 13 amino acids. Trimming removed 1 base at V and 6 bases at J, with 12 bases between. The genes are TRBV20-1 and TRBJ1-2; D is perhaps TRBD1 (6 bases). The receptor's source is a human donor in good health. The sequenced material came from CD4+ T cells, either the whole sample or a sorted fraction (not recorded which). The CDR3 region has the DNA TGCAGTGCTAGAGTATCAGGGGCGAATGGCTACACCTTC. Translating it yields CSARVSGANGYTF.